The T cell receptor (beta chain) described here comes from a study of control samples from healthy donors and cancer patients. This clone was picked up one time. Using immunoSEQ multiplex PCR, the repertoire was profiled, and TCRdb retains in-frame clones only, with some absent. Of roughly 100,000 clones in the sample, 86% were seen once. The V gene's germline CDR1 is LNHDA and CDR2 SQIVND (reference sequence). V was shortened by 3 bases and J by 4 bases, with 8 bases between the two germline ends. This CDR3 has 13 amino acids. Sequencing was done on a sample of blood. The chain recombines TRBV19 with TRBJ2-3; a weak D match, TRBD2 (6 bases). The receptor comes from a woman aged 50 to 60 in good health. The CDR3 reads CASSIRDSDTQYF. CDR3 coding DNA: TGTGCCAGTAGTATCCGGGACTCAGATACGCAGTATTTT.